This T cell receptor (beta chain) was identified during a study of graft-versus-host responses after intestinal transplantation. Study in general: Transplant types were multivisceral, liver-intestinal, or isolated intestinal. Study observations and caveats: High graft-versus-host to host-versus-graft clonal ratios were found in allografts of patients who had graft-donor T cell macrochimerism.

CDR3 length equals 14 residues. CDR1 is MNHNS, CDR2 SASEGT, per germline. Unmatched junction bases numbered 1, after V lost 4 bases and J lost 6 bases. In its sample, this clone was seen once. Its antigen is unknown. Generated by immunoSEQ multiplex PCR, the TCRdb table keeps only in-frame clones and is missing some. The table shows 55,000 to 75,000 clones, with about 87% occurring only once. The TCR was taken from a human donor who was the organ donor for an intestinal transplant. Sequenced here: unstimulated CD4+ T cells sorted from spleen or lymph node cells, sampled before transplant. The chain couples TRBV6-1 to TRBJ2-2, with 11 bases fitting TRBD1. The chain's CDR3 is CASSAGQGAGELFF. CDR3 sequence (DNA): TGTGCCAGCAGTGCGGGACAGGGGGCCGGGGAGCTGTTTTTT.